Below, one TCR beta chain is given with its context. The data were taken from a study of T cell changes during pregnancy in multiple sclerosis. Produced via immunoSEQ multiplex PCR; TCRdb's table is partial and in-frame only. The table has around 30,000 clones, around nine tenths seen once. The CDR3 loop spans 14 amino acids. With 3 bases clipped from V and 7 bases from J, the junction kept 2 bases outside the gene matches. Germline CDR1 and CDR2: SGHRS and YFSETQ. This receptor was obtained from a female donor with multiple sclerosis, enrolled in a pregnancy study. This specimen was CD8+ T cells from peripheral blood mononuclear cells, taken in the first trimester of pregnancy. The chain joins TRBV5-1 to TRBJ1-4; TRBD1 agrees at 11 bases. CDR3 region: CASSSGTGGEKLFF. In DNA, the CDR3 is TGCGCCAGCAGCTCCGGGACAGGGGGTGAAAAACTGTTTTTT.